The clone carrying this T cell receptor (beta chain) was observed once. The antigen is unknown. These data originate in a study of post-analysis software for immune sequencing data. General observations from the study: When compared against controls, multiple sclerosis patients showed significantly lower normalized Chao1 diversity. Patients used several TRBV segments, including TRBV5-6, TRBV5-1 and TRBV20-1, more often than controls.

The germline V gene has CDR1 MDHEN and CDR2 SYDVKM. This CDR3 has 15 residues. Trimming shortened V by 7 bases and J by 8 bases, and 21 bases separated the two germline ends. The TCR beta cDNA libraries carried unique molecular identifiers. It was from about 1 to 10 million T cells that 450,000 to 550,000 cDNA molecules came. MiXCR, run by TCRdb on the PCR reads, gives a single entry per CDR3 protein. The table has roughly 600,000 distinct CDR3 sequences, 44% seen once. The V and J genes are TRBV28 and TRBJ2-1; a weak D match, TRBD2 (6 bases). Sequenced material: blood. The receptor comes from a girl aged 5-17 years with multiple sclerosis. CDR3: CASTRTGVTHDEQFF. The CDR3 DNA reads TGTGCCAGCACCCGCACGGGAGTAACCCATGATGAGCAGTTCTTC. The full variable domain, with the rest looked up from reference TRBV28 and TRBJ2-1, is DVKVTQSSRYLVKRTGEKVFLECVQDMDHENMFWYRQDPGLGLRLIYFSYDVKMKEKGDIPEGYSVSREKKERFSLILESASTNQTSMYLCASTRTGVTHDEQFFGPGTRLTVL.